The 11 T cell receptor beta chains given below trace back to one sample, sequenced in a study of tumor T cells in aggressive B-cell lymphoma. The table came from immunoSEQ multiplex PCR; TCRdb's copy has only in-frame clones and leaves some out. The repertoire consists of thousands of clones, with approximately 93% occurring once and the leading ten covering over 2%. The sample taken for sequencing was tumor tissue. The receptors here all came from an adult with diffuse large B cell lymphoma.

CDR3 bases: TGTGCCAGCAGTTACCATCTTACAGGGTCGGGTGGCTACACCTTC. Protein sequence: CASSYHLTGSGGYTF. The genes are TRBV6-5 and TRBJ1-2; possible D gene TRBD1, 6 bases. Looked up from germline, CDR1 is MNHEY and CDR2 is SVGAGI. The CDR3 loop spans 15 amino acids. V lost 2 bases and J lost 7, with 17 bases in between.

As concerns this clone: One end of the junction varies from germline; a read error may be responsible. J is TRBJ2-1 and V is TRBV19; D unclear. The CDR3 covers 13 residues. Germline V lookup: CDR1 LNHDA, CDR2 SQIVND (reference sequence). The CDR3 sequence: CASSTLVSDEQFF. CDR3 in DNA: TGTGCTAGTAGTACGTTGGTTTCGGATGAGCAGTTCTTC.

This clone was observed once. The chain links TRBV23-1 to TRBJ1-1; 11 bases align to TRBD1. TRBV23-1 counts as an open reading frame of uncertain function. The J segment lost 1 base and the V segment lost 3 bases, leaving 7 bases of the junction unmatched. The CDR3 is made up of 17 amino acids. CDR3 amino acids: CASSHPGTGGTNTEAFF. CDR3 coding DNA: TGCGCCAGCAGTCACCCGGGGACAGGGGGAACGAACACTGAAGCTTTCTTT.

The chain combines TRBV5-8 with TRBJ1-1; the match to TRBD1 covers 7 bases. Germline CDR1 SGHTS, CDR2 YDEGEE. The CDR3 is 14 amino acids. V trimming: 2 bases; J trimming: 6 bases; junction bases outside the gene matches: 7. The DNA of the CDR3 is TGTGCCAGCAGCTTTTCGGACAGGAGAGCTGAAGCTTTCTTT. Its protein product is CASSFSDRRAEAFF.

The CDR3 nucleotides read TGTGCCTGGAGTCAGGGGGTCCACGAGCAGTACTTC. Amino acids: CAWSQGVHEQYF. The chain has TRBV30 and TRBJ2-7, with 7 positions matching TRBD1. V was pared by 2 bases and J by 5 bases, with 3 bases of the junction left unmatched. Germline CDR1 reads GTSNPN; CDR2 reads SVGIG (reference sequence). The CDR3 has 12 amino acids. Full variable domain (remainder filled in from reference TRBV30 and TRBJ2-7): SQTIHQWPATLVQPVGSPLSLECTVEGTSNPNLYWYRQAAGRGLQLLFYSVGIGQISSEVPQNLSASRPQDRQFILSSKKLLLSDSGFYLCAWSQGVHEQYFGPGTRLTVT.

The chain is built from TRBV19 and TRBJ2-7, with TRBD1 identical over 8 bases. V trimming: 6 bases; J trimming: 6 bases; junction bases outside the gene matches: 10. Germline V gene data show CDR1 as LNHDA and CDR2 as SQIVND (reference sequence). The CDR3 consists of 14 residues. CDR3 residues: CASSRRQGAREQYF. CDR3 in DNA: TGTGCCAGTAGCCGGAGGCAGGGGGCTCGCGAGCAGTACTTC.

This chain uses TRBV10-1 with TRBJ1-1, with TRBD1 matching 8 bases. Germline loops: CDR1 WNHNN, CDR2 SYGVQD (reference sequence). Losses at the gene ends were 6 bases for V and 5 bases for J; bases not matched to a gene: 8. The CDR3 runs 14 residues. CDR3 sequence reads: CASRAGGAGTEAFF. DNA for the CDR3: TGCGCCAGCAGGGCAGGGGGCGCAGGGACTGAAGCTTTCTTT.

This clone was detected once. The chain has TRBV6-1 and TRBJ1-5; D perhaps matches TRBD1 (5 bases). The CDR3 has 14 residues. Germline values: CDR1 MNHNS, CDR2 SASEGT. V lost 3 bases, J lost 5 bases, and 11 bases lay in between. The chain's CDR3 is CASSESGGDQPQHF. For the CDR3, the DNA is TGTGCCAGCAGTGAGTCCGGGGGTGATCAGCCCCAGCATTTT.

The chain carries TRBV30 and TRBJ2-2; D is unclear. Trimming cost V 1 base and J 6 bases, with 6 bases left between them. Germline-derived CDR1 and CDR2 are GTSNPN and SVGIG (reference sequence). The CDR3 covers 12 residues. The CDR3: CAWSGGPGELFF. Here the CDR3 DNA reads TGTGCCTGGAGTGGAGGCCCCGGGGAGCTGTTTTTT.

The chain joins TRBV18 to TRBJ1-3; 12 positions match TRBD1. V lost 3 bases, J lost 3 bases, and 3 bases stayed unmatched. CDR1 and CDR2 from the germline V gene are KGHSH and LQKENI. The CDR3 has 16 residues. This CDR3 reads CASSPGQGALGNTIYF. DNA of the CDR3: TGTGCCAGCTCACCGGGACAGGGGGCTCTTGGAAACACCATATATTTT. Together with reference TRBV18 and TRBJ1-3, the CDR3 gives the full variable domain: NAGVMQNPRHLVRRRGQEARLRCSPMKGHSHVYWYRQLPEEGLKFMVYLQKENIIDESGMPKERFSAEFPKEGPSILRIQQVVRGDSAAYFCASSPGQGALGNTIYFGEGSWLTVV.

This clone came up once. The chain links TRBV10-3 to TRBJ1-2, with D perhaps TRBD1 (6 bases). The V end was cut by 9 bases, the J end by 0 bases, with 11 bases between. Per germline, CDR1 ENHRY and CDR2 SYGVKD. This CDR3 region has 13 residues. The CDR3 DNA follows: TGTGCCATAGGGACATCGGCTAACTATGGCTACACCTTC. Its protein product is CAIGTSANYGYTF.